The present T cell receptor beta chain was sequenced within a study of T-cell reconstitution after alpha-beta-depleted transplantation in children. TCRbeta library preparation incorporated unique molecular identifiers. TCRdb re-derived calls from the PCR reads in MiXCR, one entry per CDR3 protein. The sample shows fewer than 450,000 distinct CDR3 sequences, 15% to 20% of them seen only once. The CDR3 is made up of 15 amino acids. Per the germline V gene, CDR1 is SGHTA and CDR2 is FQGNSA. V was pared by 2 bases and J by 4 bases, with 12 bases between. A word on this clonotype: Its target is unknown.

Study-level points and caveats: Expanded graft clones, several hundred of them, were reportedly the source of alpha-beta T cells about two months after transplant. Newly generated T cells supplied most T-cell counts and diversity one year post-transplant.

The TCR was taken from a male patient between 2 and 15 years old who had a stem cell transplant for acute lymphoblastic leukemia, so the T cells may come from the graft donor. The V gene is TRBV7-2, the J gene TRBJ2-1, with a tentative D call TRBD1 (5 bases). The sample consisted of PBMCs, mostly from graft donor cells, taken 360 days after TCRalphabeta/CD19-depleted stem cell transplant. CDR3: CASSLSRAGYNEQFF. CDR3 nucleotide sequence: TGTGCCAGCAGCTTAAGCAGGGCTGGGTACAATGAGCAGTTCTTC.